These 20 T cell receptor beta chains share one sample of origin, sequenced in a study of Ad26.COV2.S vaccination and SARS-CoV-2 variants. Indicated treatment: roughly 20 received Ad26.COV2.S at low or high dose, single or two shots; 5 received placebo; per-sample allocation not given. Each sample was drawn 63 days after the first injection (of vaccine or placebo). Assay: immunoSEQ multiplex PCR; the TCRdb copy retains only in-frame clones and omits some. Of about 400,000 clones listed, about 89% are singletons. The sample in question was peripheral blood, obtained in a trial of Ad26.COV2.S vaccine versus placebo. These receptors were taken from a person aged 18-65 years who received the Ad26.COV2.S COVID-19 vaccine or a placebo.

The chain links TRBV6-1 to TRBJ2-7; 9 bases are shared with TRBD1. The germline CDR1 and CDR2 sequences are MNHNS and SASEGT. V shed 4 bases, J shed 1 base, and the junction held 8 bases outside the gene matches. This CDR3 has 16 residues. The CDR3 sequence is CASSGLPGQGSYEQYF. CDR3 bases: TGTGCCAGCAGTGGCCTACCGGGACAGGGATCCTACGAGCAGTACTTC.

The chain links TRBV4-3 to TRBJ2-1, with D maybe TRBD2 (5 bases). The CDR3 sequence is 13 residues long. Germline CDR1 reads LGHNA; CDR2 reads YSLEER. V lost 1 base to trimming and J lost 12 bases, with 13 bases between them. CDR3 DNA sequence: TGCGCCAGCAGCCAAGGAGCCTATGAGGGGCAGTTCTTC. This codes for CASSQGAYEGQFF.

This rearrangement joins TRBV18 to TRBJ1-2; no clear D. V was pared by 3 bases and J by 2 bases, with 10 bases between. The CDR3 length is 14 residues. Per germline, CDR1 KGHSH and CDR2 LQKENI. The CDR3 sequence is CASSPEANNYGYTF. The CDR3 DNA is TGTGCCAGCTCACCTGAGGCAAACAACTATGGCTACACCTTC. Full variable domain (rest looked up from reference TRBV18 and TRBJ1-2): NAGVMQNPRHLVRRRGQEARLRCSPMKGHSHVYWYRQLPEEGLKFMVYLQKENIIDESGMPKERFSAEFPKEGPSILRIQQVVRGDSAAYFCASSPEANNYGYTFGSGTRLTVV.

J is TRBJ2-5 and V is TRBV5-1, with TRBD2 as a possible D gene (5 bases). This CDR3 has 13 amino acids. Trimming cost V 0 bases and J 6 bases, with 9 bases left between them. Germline-derived CDR1 and CDR2 are SGHRS and YFSETQ. DNA of the CDR3: TGCGCCAGCAGCTTGGCGGGATTTAAGACCCAGTACTTC. Translation: CASSLAGFKTQYF.

The chain has TRBV4-1 and TRBJ1-2; no clear D. Trimming cost V 3 bases and J 0 bases, with 17 bases left between them. This CDR3 region has 17 residues. The germline CDR1 and CDR2 sequences are MGHRA and YSYEKL. The DNA for the CDR3 is TGCGCCAGCAGCCAGTTGGAGGTAACCTTATCTAACTATGGCTACACCTTC. Protein: CASSQLEVTLSNYGYTF.

J is TRBJ1-1 and V is TRBV5-6, with D possibly matching TRBD1 (6 bases). Germline CDR1 and CDR2: SGHDT and YYEEEE. The V end lost 6 bases, the J end lost 5 bases, and 17 bases lay between the germline ends. This CDR3 is built from 14 residues. CDR3 sequence reads: CASNQLTGKTEAFF. CDR3 DNA: TGTGCCAGCAACCAATTGACAGGTAAAACTGAAGCTTTCTTT.

With respect to this clone: The same CDR3 arises from other DNA sequences in this sample as well. This chain connects TRBV28 to TRBJ1-2, with 7 bases aligning to TRBD1. Unmatched junction bases numbered 7, after V lost 9 bases and J lost 0 bases. From germline, CDR1 is MDHEN and CDR2 SYDVKM. This CDR3 contains 14 residues. As DNA, the CDR3 is TGTGCCAGTAACACAGGGGCCTCTAACTATGGCTACACCTTC. It codes for CASNTGASNYGYTF.

The genes are TRBV11-1 and TRBJ2-7; TRBD1 aligns across 7 bases. V lost 0 bases to trimming and J lost 6 bases; unmatched junction nucleotides: 8. The CDR3 runs 15 residues. Germline CDR1 and CDR2: SGHAT and FQDESV (reference sequence). CDR3 DNA: TGTGCCAGCAGCTTAGCGAGGACAGGAATGGGCGAGCAGTACTTC. Translated: CASSLARTGMGEQYF.

In this sample, this clone turned up a few times. The rearrangement uses TRBV5-4 and TRBJ2-2, with 12 bases aligning to TRBD2. Germline values: CDR1 SGHNT, CDR2 YYREEE (reference sequence). CDR3 size: 17 residues. V was clipped by 3 bases and J by 0 bases; unmatched bases: 3. CDR3 region: CASSSGTSGPNTGELFF. The DNA for the CDR3 is TGTGCCAGCAGCTCTGGGACTAGCGGGCCGAACACCGGGGAGCTGTTTTTT.

V is TRBV5-6 and J is TRBJ1-3, with 7 positions matching TRBD1. Looked up from germline, CDR1 is SGHDT and CDR2 is YYEEEE. The junction had 4 bases not matched to a gene; V was cut back by 3 bases and J by 4 bases. This CDR3 is built from 14 residues. The CDR3 DNA reads as TGTGCCAGCAGCTCGACAGGGACGGGAAACACCATATATTTT. This translates into CASSSTGTGNTIYF. The whole variable domain, remainder taken from reference TRBV5-6 and TRBJ1-3, is DAGVTQSPTHLIKTRGQQVTLRCSPKSGHDTVSWYQQALGQGPQFIFQYYEEEERQRGNFPDRFSGHQFPNYSSELNVNALLLGDSALYLCASSSTGTGNTIYFGEGSWLTVV.

The count of this clone is one. This chain links TRBV9 with TRBJ1-2, with TRBD1 as a possible D gene (6 bases). Trimming took 3 bases from V and 7 from J, leaving 19 bases between them. This CDR3 has 15 amino acids. Germline V lookup: CDR1 SGDLS, CDR2 YYNGEE. The CDR3: CASSDATPWGLGYTF. CDR3 nucleotide sequence: TGTGCCAGCAGCGACGCGACCCCATGGGGGCTTGGCTACACCTTC.

J is TRBJ2-1 and V is TRBV2, with D maybe TRBD2 (5 bases). In germline, CDR1 is SNHLY, CDR2 FYNNEI. This CDR3 comprises 14 residues. V shed 9 bases and J shed 6 bases, with 18 bases lying between them. The CDR3 DNA sequence: TGTGCCAGTAAGGCGGGTTCAGGTCTCAATGAGCAGTTCTTC. Translating it yields CASKAGSGLNEQFF.

This chain links TRBV27 with TRBJ1-1, with D possibly TRBD1 on 6 matching bases. Trimming shortened V by 2 bases and J by 6 bases, and 10 bases separated the two germline ends. The germline V gene has CDR1 MNHEY and CDR2 SMNVEV (reference sequence). The CDR3 sequence is 13 residues long. The CDR3 loop is CASSLAGAAEAFF. DNA for the CDR3: TGTGCCAGCAGTTTAGCAGGGGCCGCTGAAGCTTTCTTT.

The rearrangement joins TRBV10-3 to TRBJ1-6; 7 positions match TRBD1. CDR1 ENHRY and CDR2 SYGVKD come from the germline V gene. CDR3 length equals 16 residues. The J segment lost 6 bases and the V segment lost 6 bases, leaving 11 bases of the junction unmatched. DNA of the CDR3: TGTGCCATCAGACCCGACAGGGACGGAGGTAATTCACCCCTCCACTTT. Its translation: CAIRPDRDGGNSPLHF.

The genes are TRBV7-9 and TRBJ2-2; 11 positions match TRBD1. CDR1 and CDR2 from the germline V gene are SEHNR and FQNEAQ (reference sequence). J was trimmed by 6 bases and V by 5 bases; bases with no gene match: 8. This CDR3 contains 16 residues. CDR3 DNA sequence: TGTGCCAGCAGCCCTAGGACAGGGGGCGCGCCCGGGGAGCTGTTTTTT. As protein: CASSPRTGGAPGELFF.

V usage is TRBV4-3 and J usage is TRBJ2-4; no definite D call. Trimming stripped 0 bases from V and 5 bases from J, with 11 bases between. The V gene's germline CDR1 is LGHNA and CDR2 YSLEER. The CDR3 is made up of 15 amino acids. CDR3 sequence: CASSQEVGTQNIQYF. CDR3 DNA: TGCGCCAGCAGCCAAGAAGTGGGCACACAAAACATTCAGTACTTC.

This rearrangement joins TRBV12-5 to TRBJ2-1; D might be TRBD2 (6 bases). V gave up 1 base and J gave up 7 bases, with 17 bases separating them. The CDR3 length is 16 residues. Germline V CDR1 and CDR2: LGHNT, FRNRAP. CDR3 DNA: TGTGCTAGTGGTTTGGCTGTACTAGCCGGGTCGAATGAGCAGTTCTTC. Translated, it gives CASGLAVLAGSNEQFF.

V is TRBV18 and J is TRBJ2-1, with 10 positions matching TRBD2. V lost 0 bases and J lost 5; bases outside the gene matches: 7. The V gene's germline CDR1 is KGHSH and CDR2 LQKENI. The CDR3 spans 17 residues. CDR3 nucleotides: TGTGCCAGCTCACCACCGTCTGCACTAGCGGGGAACAATGAGCAGTTCTTC. It encodes CASSPPSALAGNNEQFF.

The V call is TRBV12-3 or TRBV12-4, the J call TRBJ1-3; D unclear. This CDR3 is 13 amino acids long. Trimming took off 10 bases at V and 7 bases at J, with 17 bases between the two ends. The CDR3 loop is CATSWGERNTIYF. CDR3 sequence (DNA): TGTGCCACCTCGTGGGGAGAAAGGAACACCATATATTTT.

The V call is TRBV27, the J call TRBJ2-1, with 10 nucleotides matching TRBD2. Germline V gene lookup returns CDR1 MNHEY and CDR2 SMNVEV (reference sequence). Losses at the gene ends were 6 bases for V and 9 bases for J; bases not matched to a gene: 5. The CDR3 totals 13 residues. CDR3 DNA: TGTGCCAGCAGAGCGGGAGGGCCGGGTGAGCAGTTCTTC. This sequence encodes CASRAGGPGEQFF.